This record concerns one TCR beta chain sequence. Its antigen is unidentified. The data are from a study of spatial heterogeneity in lung cancer. The study's findings and limits: Ubiquitous expanded tumor TCRs showed up in blood more at resection than follow-up.

A unique molecular identifier was attached to every TCR cDNA molecule. MiXCR was run by TCRdb on the 5' RACE reads, yielding one entry per CDR3 protein. The table has approximately 90,000 distinct CDR3 sequences, 7.5% to 10% seen once. The trim removed 7 bases at V and 4 bases at J, leaving 6 bases unmatched. Germline values: CDR1 MDHEN, CDR2 SYDVKM. This CDR3 is 14 amino acids long. Time point given: sample taken at primary tumor resection. Unsorted whole RNA samples from tumor, nontumor lung or frozen PBMC were sequenced. Source: PBMCs, taken at surgery. The V and J genes are TRBV28 and TRBJ2-5; 10 bases fit TRBD2. The sequence was obtained from a male donor with early-stage non-small cell lung cancer. CDR3 residues: CASTPSGSRETQYF. The CDR3 DNA is TGTGCCAGCACCCCTAGCGGGAGTCGAGAGACCCAGTACTTC.